These T cell receptor beta chains were read from a single sample in a study of CD8+ T cells in alopecia areata. Clones were sequenced by immunoSEQ multiplex PCR, and TCRdb holds only the in-frame ones, with some missing. The sample lists roughly 100,000 clones; 85% to 90% were seen once. The sample here was CD8+ T cells sorted from blood, taken at approximately week 30, from a patient treated with tofacitinib. These TCRs come from a human donor with alopecia areata. Each CDR3 is given with its conserved first and last residue. Each record gives: J gene, clone size, D gene, V gene, CDR3 protein, CDR3 DNA. A D gene is named only where the DNA matches it firmly. Rows give clone size only sometimes, using once, few, many, or a class for an expanded clone.

J: TRBJ2-5; size: once; D: NA; V: TRBV20-1; CDR3: CSARDVETQYF; DNA: TGCAGTGCTAGAGATGTCGAGACCCAGTACTTC
J: TRBJ2-3; size: NA; D: NA; V: TRBV4-1; CDR3: CASSPRGSSTDTQYF; DNA: TGCGCCAGCAGCCCTAGAGGTTCTTCCACAGATACGCAGTATTTT
J: TRBJ2-2; size: NA; D: NA; V: TRBV6-5; CDR3: CASSWTETNTGELFF; DNA: TGTGCCAGCAGCTGGACAGAAACGAACACCGGGGAGCTGTTTTTT
J: TRBJ2-1; size: medium-sized; D: TRBD2; V: TRBV4-1; CDR3: CASTLAGATNEQFF; DNA: TGCGCCAGCACCCTAGCGGGAGCCACCAATGAGCAGTTCTTC
J: TRBJ1-5; size: NA; D: NA; V: TRBV19; CDR3: CASSMASFSNQPQHF; DNA: TGTGCCAGTAGTATGGCGTCCTTTAGCAATCAGCCCCAGCATTTT
J: TRBJ1-5; size: NA; D: NA; V: TRBV11-2; CDR3: CASSLGYGDNQPQHF; DNA: TGTGCCAGCAGCTTAGGGTACGGGGACAATCAGCCCCAGCATTTT
J: TRBJ2-7; size: NA; D: NA; V: TRBV5-4; CDR3: CASSLGGDRYEQYF; DNA: TGTGCCAGCAGCTTGGGGGGAGACCGTTACGAGCAGTACTTC
J: TRBJ2-7; size: NA; D: NA; V: TRBV29-1; CDR3: CSVGGPGGNEQQYF; DNA: TGCAGCGTTGGGGGCCCGGGCGGGAATGAGCAGCAGTACTTC
J: TRBJ2-1; size: NA; D: TRBD2; V: TRBV29-1; CDR3: CSVQGLAYYNEQFF; DNA: TGCAGCGTTCAGGGACTAGCCTATTACAATGAGCAGTTCTTC
J: TRBJ2-3; size: NA; D: NA; V: TRBV2; CDR3: CARKEPVGDTQYF; DNA: TGTGCCAGGAAAGAACCGGTCGGAGATACGCAGTATTTT
J: TRBJ2-7; size: NA; D: NA; V: TRBV21-1; CDR3: CASTFYEQYF; DNA: TGTGCCAGCACCTTCTACGAGCAGTACTTC
J: TRBJ2-1; size: NA; D: NA; V: TRBV6-5; CDR3: CASSFGPYNEQFF; DNA: TGTGCCAGCAGTTTCGGGCCCTACAATGAGCAGTTCTTC
J: TRBJ2-1; size: NA; D: NA; V: TRBV7-9; CDR3: CASSLASNPQFF; DNA: TGTGCCAGCAGCTTAGCAAGTAACCCCCAGTTCTTC
J: TRBJ1-5; size: NA; D: NA; V: TRBV2; CDR3: CASTQLLNQPQHF; DNA: TGTGCCAGCACCCAGCTACTCAATCAGCCCCAGCATTTT
J: TRBJ2-3; size: few; D: NA; V: TRBV7-9; CDR3: CASPGGSTDTQYF; DNA: TGTGCCAGCCCGGGGGGCAGCACAGATACGCAGTATTTT
J: TRBJ2-7; size: NA; D: NA; V: TRBV27; CDR3: CASSLGDWGSEGYEQYF; DNA: TGTGCCAGCAGTTTGGGAGATTGGGGCAGCGAGGGGTACGAGCAGTACTTC
J: TRBJ2-7; size: NA; D: TRBD1; V: TRBV7-9; CDR3: CATLMGDRGLEGEQYF; DNA: TGTGCCACCCTAATGGGAGACAGGGGGCTGGAGGGCGAGCAGTACTTC
J: TRBJ2-7; size: NA; D: NA; V: TRBV6-1; CDR3: CASQESHEQYF; DNA: TGTGCCAGCCAGGAGTCCCACGAGCAGTACTTC
J: TRBJ2-7; size: NA; D: NA; V: TRBV6-5; CDR3: CASSYRQGHSYEQYF; DNA: TGTGCCAGCAGTTACCGGCAGGGCCATTCTTACGAGCAGTACTTC
J: TRBJ2-2; size: NA; D: NA; V: TRBV6-4; CDR3: CASSKRAGGELFF; DNA: TGTGCCAGCAGTAAAAGGGCTGGCGGGGAGCTGTTTTTT
J: TRBJ2-3; size: NA; D: NA; V: TRBV7-9; CDR3: CASSLLKTTDTQYF; DNA: TGTGCCAGCAGCTTACTAAAAACCACAGATACGCAGTATTTT
J: TRBJ2-1; size: NA; D: TRBD2; V: TRBV2; CDR3: CASSERSGTSGYNEQFF; DNA: TGTGCCAGCAGTGAACGCTCGGGGACTAGCGGATACAATGAGCAGTTCTTC
J: TRBJ2-5; size: NA; D: NA; V: TRBV7-9; CDR3: CASSSRGQQETQYF; DNA: TGTGCCAGCAGCTCCCGGGGCCAGCAAGAGACCCAGTACTTC
J: TRBJ2-5; size: NA; D: TRBD2; V: TRBV6-5; CDR3: CASSYGGELQETQYF; DNA: TGTGCCAGCAGTTATGGGGGGGAATTGCAAGAGACCCAGTACTTC
J: TRBJ2-1; size: once; D: NA; V: TRBV10-3; CDR3: CAISDQRYNEQFF; DNA: TGTGCCATCAGTGACCAGCGGTACAATGAGCAGTTCTTC
J: TRBJ1-5; size: NA; D: NA; V: TRBV5-1; CDR3: CASSLAGTPGQPQHF; DNA: TGCGCCAGCAGCTTGGCAGGGACCCCAGGGCAGCCCCAGCATTTT
J: TRBJ2-7; size: NA; D: TRBD1; V: TRBV4-1; CDR3: CASSHPGQGGRELDEQYF; DNA: TGCGCCAGCAGCCATCCGGGACAGGGGGGTCGGGAGCTCGACGAGCAGTACTTC
J: TRBJ2-2; size: few; D: NA; V: TRBV5-6; CDR3: CASSEGLPTGELFF; DNA: TGTGCCAGCAGCGAAGGACTTCCCACCGGGGAGCTGTTTTTT
J: TRBJ2-7; size: NA; D: TRBD1; V: TRBV2; CDR3: CASLGQGVHEQYF; DNA: TGTGCCAGCCTGGGACAGGGTGTCCACGAGCAGTACTTC
J: TRBJ2-1; size: NA; D: NA; V: TRBV7-6; CDR3: CASSLEGSGQYNEQFF; DNA: TGTGCCAGCAGCTTAGAGGGTAGCGGCCAGTACAATGAGCAGTTCTTC
J: TRBJ1-1; size: NA; D: NA; V: TRBV5-1; CDR3: CASSWGTQNTEAFF; DNA: TGCGCCAGCAGCTGGGGGACCCAGAACACTGAAGCTTTCTTT
J: TRBJ2-7; size: NA; D: TRBD2; V: TRBV7-3; CDR3: CASSVGTSGGDEQYF; DNA: TGTGCCAGCAGCGTAGGGACTAGCGGAGGGGACGAGCAGTACTTC
J: TRBJ2-3; size: medium-sized; D: NA; V: TRBV13; CDR3: CASSPQRDTQYF; DNA: TGTGCCAGCAGCCCCCAGCGGGATACGCAGTATTTT
J: TRBJ2-2; size: NA; D: NA; V: TRBV28; CDR3: CASRSLYGPTGELFF; DNA: TGTGCCAGCAGGTCACTTTACGGTCCCACCGGGGAGCTGTTTTTT
J: TRBJ2-7; size: NA; D: NA; V: TRBV2; CDR3: CASSESAFHEQYF; DNA: TGTGCCAGCAGTGAAAGCGCGTTCCACGAGCAGTACTTC
J: TRBJ1-1; size: NA; D: NA; V: TRBV12-5; CDR3: CASGPEDLNTEAFF; DNA: TGTGCTAGTGGTCCGGAAGACTTGAACACTGAAGCTTTCTTT
J: TRBJ2-3; size: NA; D: NA; V: TRBV5-4; CDR3: CASSSDYSTDTQYF; DNA: TGTGCCAGCAGCTCAGACTACTCCACAGATACGCAGTATTTT
J: TRBJ1-4; size: NA; D: NA; V: TRBV25-1; CDR3: CASSPWGREKLFF; DNA: TGTGCCAGCAGCCCCTGGGGACGGGAAAAACTGTTTTTT
J: TRBJ2-1; size: NA; D: NA; V: TRBV27; CDR3: CASLRTVGHYNEQFF; DNA: TGTGCCAGCCTTCGGACAGTGGGCCACTACAATGAGCAGTTCTTC
J: TRBJ1-1; size: NA; D: TRBD1; V: TRBV5-4; CDR3: CASSLGQGAFF; DNA: TGTGCCAGCAGCTTGGGACAGGGAGCTTTCTTT
J: TRBJ1-2; size: NA; D: NA; V: TRBV27; CDR3: CASRDGDGYTF; DNA: TGTGCCAGCAGGGATGGGGATGGCTACACCTTC
J: TRBJ2-1; size: NA; D: NA; V: TRBV30; CDR3: CAWSVLLGHSYNEQFF; DNA: TGTGCCTGGAGTGTACTGCTAGGGCACTCCTACAATGAGCAGTTCTTC
J: TRBJ1-2; size: NA; D: NA; V: TRBV14; CDR3: CASSQDYEGAIYGYTF; DNA: TGTGCCAGCAGCCAAGATTACGAAGGGGCGATCTATGGCTACACCTTC
J: TRBJ2-7; size: NA; D: NA; V: TRBV29-1; CDR3: CSAMAGEVLSYEQYF; DNA: TGCAGCGCCATGGCCGGGGAGGTCCTATCCTACGAGCAGTACTTC
J: TRBJ2-2; size: NA; D: NA; V: TRBV29-1; CDR3: CSVHERTATGELFF; DNA: TGCAGCGTTCACGAACGGACAGCTACCGGGGAGCTGTTTTTT
J: TRBJ2-1; size: NA; D: TRBD1; V: TRBV29-1; CDR3: CSPGQGDNEQFF; DNA: TGCAGCCCCGGACAGGGGGACAATGAGCAGTTCTTC
J: TRBJ2-3; size: NA; D: TRBD2; V: TRBV19; CDR3: CASSTFPSGGSSTDTQYF; DNA: TGTGCCAGTAGTACGTTCCCTAGCGGGGGATCTAGCACAGATACGCAGTATTTT
J: TRBJ1-4; size: NA; D: NA; V: TRBV30; CDR3: CAWSGSGANEKLFF; DNA: TGTGCCTGGAGTGGTTCCGGGGCTAATGAAAAACTGTTTTTT
J: TRBJ2-1; size: NA; D: NA; V: TRBV7-9; CDR3: CASSPPGDEQFF; DNA: TGTGCCAGCAGCCCGCCAGGAGATGAGCAGTTCTTC
J: TRBJ2-2; size: NA; D: NA; V: TRBV7-9; CDR3: CASSLSPNTGELFF; DNA: TGTGCCAGCAGCTTATCCCCGAACACCGGGGAGCTGTTTTTT
J: TRBJ2-4; size: NA; D: NA; V: TRBV7-9; CDR3: CASSGRDSNLAKNIQYF; DNA: TGTGCCAGCAGCGGGAGGGACAGTAACCTAGCCAAAAACATTCAGTACTTC
J: TRBJ2-2; size: NA; D: NA; V: TRBV29-1; CDR3: CSVGVETGELFF; DNA: TGCAGCGTTGGGGTGGAGACCGGGGAGCTGTTTTTT
J: TRBJ2-7; size: few; D: TRBD2; V: TRBV27; CDR3: CASSWISGSSVQYF; DNA: TGTGCCAGCAGTTGGATTAGCGGGAGTTCAGTGCAGTACTTC